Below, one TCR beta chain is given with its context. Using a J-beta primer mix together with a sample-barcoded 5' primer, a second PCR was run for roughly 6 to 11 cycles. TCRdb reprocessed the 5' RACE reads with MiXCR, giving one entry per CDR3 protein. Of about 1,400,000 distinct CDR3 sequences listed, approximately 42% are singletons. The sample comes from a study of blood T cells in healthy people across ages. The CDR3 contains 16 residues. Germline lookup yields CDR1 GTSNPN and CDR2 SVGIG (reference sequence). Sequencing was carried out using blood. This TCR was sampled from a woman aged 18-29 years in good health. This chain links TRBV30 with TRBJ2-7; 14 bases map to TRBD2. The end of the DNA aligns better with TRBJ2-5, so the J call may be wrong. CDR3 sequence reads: CAWSVGTSGGQETQYF. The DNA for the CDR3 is TGTGCCTGGAGTGTAGGGACTAGCGGGGGACAAGAGACCCAGTACTTC.